This T cell receptor beta chain derives from a study of early T cells in non-severe SARS-CoV-2 infection. TCRdb passed the 5' RACE reads through MiXCR, listing each CDR3 protein once. The sample carries tens of thousands of distinct CDR3 sequences, about 4.7% recorded once. This CDR3 region has 14 residues. Deletions cut 8 bases from V and 4 bases from J, with 14 bases between. Germline V lookup: CDR1 KGHDR, CDR2 SFDVKD. In this sample, this clonotype turned up many times. The origin of this receptor is an adult who was a healthcare worker with PCR-confirmed SARS-CoV-2 infection or an uninfected control (not recorded which). V usage is TRBV24-1 and J usage is TRBJ2-1; a weak D match, TRBD2 (7 bases). Sequenced input: whole blood. The CDR3 coding sequence is TGTGCCACCATGGGGGGGGGGCAGTACAATGAGCAGTTCTTC. Protein product: CATMGGGQYNEQFF.